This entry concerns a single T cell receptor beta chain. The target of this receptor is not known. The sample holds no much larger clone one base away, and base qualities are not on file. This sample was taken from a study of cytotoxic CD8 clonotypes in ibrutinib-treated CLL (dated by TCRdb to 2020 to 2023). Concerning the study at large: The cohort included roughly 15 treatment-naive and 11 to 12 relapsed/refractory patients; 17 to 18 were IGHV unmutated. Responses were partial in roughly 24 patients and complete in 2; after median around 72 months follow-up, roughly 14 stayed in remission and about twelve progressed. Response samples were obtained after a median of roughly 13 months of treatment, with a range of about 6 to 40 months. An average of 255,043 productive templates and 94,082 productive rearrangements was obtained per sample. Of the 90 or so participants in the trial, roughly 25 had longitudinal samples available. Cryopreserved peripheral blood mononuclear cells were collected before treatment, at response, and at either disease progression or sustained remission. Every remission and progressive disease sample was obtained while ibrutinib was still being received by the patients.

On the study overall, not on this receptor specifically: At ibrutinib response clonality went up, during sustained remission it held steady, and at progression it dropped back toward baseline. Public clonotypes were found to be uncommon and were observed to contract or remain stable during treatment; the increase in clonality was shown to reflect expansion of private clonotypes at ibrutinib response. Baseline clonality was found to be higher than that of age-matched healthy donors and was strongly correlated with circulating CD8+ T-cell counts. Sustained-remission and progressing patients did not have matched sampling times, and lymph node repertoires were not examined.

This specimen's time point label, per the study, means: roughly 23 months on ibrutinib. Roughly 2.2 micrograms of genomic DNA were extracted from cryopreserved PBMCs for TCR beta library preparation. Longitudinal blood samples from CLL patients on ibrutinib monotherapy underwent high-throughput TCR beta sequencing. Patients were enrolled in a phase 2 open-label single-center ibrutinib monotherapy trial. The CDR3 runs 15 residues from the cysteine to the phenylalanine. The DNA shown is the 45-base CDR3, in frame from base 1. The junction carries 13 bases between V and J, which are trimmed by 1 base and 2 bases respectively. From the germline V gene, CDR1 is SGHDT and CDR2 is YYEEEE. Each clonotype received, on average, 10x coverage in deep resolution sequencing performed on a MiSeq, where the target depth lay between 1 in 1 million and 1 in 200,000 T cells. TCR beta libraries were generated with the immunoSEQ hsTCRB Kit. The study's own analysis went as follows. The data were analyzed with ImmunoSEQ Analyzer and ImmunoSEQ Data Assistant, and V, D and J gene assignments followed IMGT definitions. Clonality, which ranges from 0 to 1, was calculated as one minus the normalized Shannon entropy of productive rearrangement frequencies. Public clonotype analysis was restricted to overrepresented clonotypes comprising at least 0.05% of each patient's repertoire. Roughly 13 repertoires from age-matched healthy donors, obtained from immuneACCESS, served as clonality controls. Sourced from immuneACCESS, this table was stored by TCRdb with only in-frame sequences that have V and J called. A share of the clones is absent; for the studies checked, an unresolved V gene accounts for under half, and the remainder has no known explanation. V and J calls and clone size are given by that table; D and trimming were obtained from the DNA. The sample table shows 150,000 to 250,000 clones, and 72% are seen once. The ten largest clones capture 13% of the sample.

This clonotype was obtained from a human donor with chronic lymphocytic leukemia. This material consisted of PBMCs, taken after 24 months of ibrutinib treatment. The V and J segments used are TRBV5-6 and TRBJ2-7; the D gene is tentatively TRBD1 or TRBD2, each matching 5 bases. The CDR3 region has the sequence CASSLRGDAPYEQYF. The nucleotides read TGTGCCAGCAGCTTGCGAGGGGATGCCCCCTACGAGCAGTACTTC.